This T cell receptor beta chain stems from a study of OX40 agonist ivuxolimab in advanced cancers. Across the study: Head and neck, renal cell, melanoma or hepatocellular carcinoma were the cancers that dose-escalation patients had. Broader study findings: Antigen specificity of clonally expanded peripheral T cells was not established. Normalized T-cell clonal expansion was also low in some nonresponders.

Libraries were prepared by immunoSEQ multiplex PCR; TCRdb keeps only in-frame clonotypes and omits some of them. The sample carries around 70,000 clones, 75% to 90% recorded once. The V end lost 7 bases, the J end lost 3 bases, and 15 bases lay between the germline ends. CDR1 is SQVTM, CDR2 ANQGSEA, per germline. CDR3 size: 13 residues. Only a few counts were recorded for this clone. Its antigen remains unknown. The receptor's source is an adult with an advanced solid tumor such as melanoma, head and neck, liver or kidney cancer. The chain recombines TRBV29-1 with TRBJ1-1, with no clear D. Source: CD4+ or CD8+ T cells sorted from blood, taken in a trial of the OX40 agonist ivuxolimab. CDR3 sequence reads: CSGALASDTEAFF. The CDR3 bases are TGCAGCGGTGCTCTCGCCTCGGACACTGAAGCTTTCTTT.